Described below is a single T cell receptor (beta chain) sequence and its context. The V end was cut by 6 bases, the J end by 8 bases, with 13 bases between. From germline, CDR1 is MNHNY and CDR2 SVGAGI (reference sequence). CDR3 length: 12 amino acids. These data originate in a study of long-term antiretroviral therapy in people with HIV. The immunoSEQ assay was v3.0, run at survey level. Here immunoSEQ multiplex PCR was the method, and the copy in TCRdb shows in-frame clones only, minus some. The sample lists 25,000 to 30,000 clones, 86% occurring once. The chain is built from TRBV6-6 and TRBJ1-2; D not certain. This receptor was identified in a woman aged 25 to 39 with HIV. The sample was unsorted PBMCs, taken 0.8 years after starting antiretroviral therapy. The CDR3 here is CASSYPGRGYTF. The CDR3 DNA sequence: TGTGCCAGCAGCTATCCCGGGAGAGGCTACACCTTC.